This T cell receptor (beta chain) was sequenced for a study of CD8 T cells in Susac syndrome. About 0.45 to 1 ug RNA was reverse transcribed with random hexamers. Amplification of TCR beta CDR3 used immunoSEQ multiplex PCR across 54 Vbeta and 13 Jbeta. TCRdb called the immunoSEQ multiplex PCR reads again in MiXCR, with one record for every CDR3 protein. The repertoire holds about 180,000 distinct CDR3 sequences, with approximately 93% as singletons. The CDR3 spans 14 residues. Per the germline V gene, CDR1 is SGHDN and CDR2 is FVKESK. The junction had 7 bases not matched to a gene; V was cut back by 5 bases and J by 4 bases. The study's findings and limits: The study's TCR sequencing and HLA analysis drew on a certain number of individuals. That number was acknowledged as relatively small.

This clonotype was seen a handful of times. Its antigen is still unknown. Purification of the CD8+ and CD4+ T cells relied on negative isolation, and TEMRA cells underwent FACS enrichment. This sequence originates from a human donor with multiple sclerosis. Sequencing input: CD4+ T cells from PBMCs. The gene calls are TRBV14 and TRBJ2-7, with 8 bases aligning to TRBD1. CDR3: CASSKTGEWYEQYF. In nucleotides, the CDR3 is TGTGCCAGCAGCAAGACAGGGGAGTGGTACGAGCAGTACTTC. Full variable domain (rest looked up from reference TRBV14 and TRBJ2-7): EAGVTQFPSHSVIEKGQTVTLRCDPISGHDNLYWYRRVMGKEIKFLLHFVKESKQDESGMPNNRFLAERTGGTYSTLKVQPAELEDSGVYFCASSKTGEWYEQYFGPGTRLTVT.